Included here is one TCR beta chain sequence, with context. This sample was taken from a study of T cells in Graves' hyperthyroidism and ophthalmopathy. Amplification of TCR beta CDR3 regions used RNA as the template. With the HTBI primer set, the TCR CDR3 went through a first round of RT-PCR. One entry per CDR3 protein, called by TCRdb with MiXCR from the multiplex PCR reads. In the table there are roughly 500,000 distinct CDR3 sequences, 46% of which are singletons. The TCR was taken from an adult woman with Graves' disease, either hyperthyroidism or ophthalmopathy (not recorded which). Sequenced material: peripheral blood or thyroid tissue (not recorded which).

The CDR3 loop is CASSQDRPQSTEAFF. As DNA, the CDR3 is TGTGCCAGCAGCCAAGACAGGCCCCAATCCACTGAAGCTTTCTTT. This chain uses TRBV7-9 with TRBJ1-1, with a possible D match to TRBD1 (6 bases). Germline CDR1 and CDR2: SEHNR and FQNEAQ (reference sequence). V lost 5 bases to trimming and J lost 4 bases, with 17 bases between them. CDR3 length equals 15 residues.